This T cell receptor (beta chain) comes out of a study of PD-1 blockade in classical Hodgkin lymphoma. Turning to this clone: Its antigen is not known. Other DNA sequences within the sample encode an identical CDR3.

All patients experienced relapse after autologous stem cell transplantation, and brentuximab vedotin exposure was variable. Relapsed/refractory classical Hodgkin lymphoma patients had complete, partial or progressive responses. CDR3 size: 12 residues. V lost 8 bases and J lost 10; bases outside the gene matches: 10. CDR1 and CDR2 from the germline V gene are SNHLY and FYNNEI. Study outcomes and limitations: While CD8+ TCR diversity did not rise significantly by C4D1, CD4+ TCR diversity did. Differences between repertoires have undefined causes, possibly disease activity or prior therapy.

Measured with immunoSEQ multiplex PCR; TCRdb has only the in-frame clones, and not every one. The sample carries fewer than 90,000 clones, about 92% recorded once. The TCR comes from a human donor with classical Hodgkin lymphoma. The genes are TRBV2 and TRBJ2-7, with 8 bases identical to TRBD1. Here the sequenced sample was peripheral blood mononuclear cells (PBMCs), taken at baseline. The CDR3 is CASLAIDRGQYF. The CDR3 bases are TGTGCCAGCCTGGCCATAGACAGGGGACAGTACTTC.